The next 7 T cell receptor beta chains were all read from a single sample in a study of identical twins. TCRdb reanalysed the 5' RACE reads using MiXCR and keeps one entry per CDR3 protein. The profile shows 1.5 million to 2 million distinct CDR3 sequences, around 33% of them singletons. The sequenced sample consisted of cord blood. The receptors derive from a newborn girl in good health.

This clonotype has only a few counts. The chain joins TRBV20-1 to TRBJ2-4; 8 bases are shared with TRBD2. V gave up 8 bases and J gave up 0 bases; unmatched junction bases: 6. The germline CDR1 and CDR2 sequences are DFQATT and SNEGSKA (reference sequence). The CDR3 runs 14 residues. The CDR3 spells CSWRGELAKNIQYF. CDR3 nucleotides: TGCAGTTGGCGGGGGGAACTAGCCAAAAACATTCAGTACTTC.

The CDR3 spells CASRKGAANEKLFF. The CDR3 DNA follows: TGTGCCAGTAGGAAGGGGGCGGCTAATGAAAAACTGTTTTTT. The chain combines TRBV19 with TRBJ1-4, with 7 bases that match TRBD1. The CDR3 runs to 14 residues. CDR1 is LNHDA, CDR2 SQIVND, per germline (reference sequence). J was trimmed by 3 bases and V by 6 bases; bases with no gene match: 4.

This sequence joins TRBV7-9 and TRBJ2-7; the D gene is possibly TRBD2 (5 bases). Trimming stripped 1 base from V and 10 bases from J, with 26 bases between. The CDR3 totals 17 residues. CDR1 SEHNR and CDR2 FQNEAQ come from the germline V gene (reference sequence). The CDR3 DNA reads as TGTGCCAGCAGCTTAGGATTTGGGAGCGGAACAAGAGAAAGCCAGTACTTC. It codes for CASSLGFGSGTRESQYF. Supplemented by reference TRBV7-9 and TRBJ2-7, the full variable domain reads DTGVSQNPRHKITKRGQNVTFRCDPISEHNRLYWYRQTLGQGPEFLTYFQNEAQLEKSRLLSDRFSAERPKGSFSTLEIQRTEQGDSAMYLCASSLGFGSGTRESQYFGPGTRLTVT.

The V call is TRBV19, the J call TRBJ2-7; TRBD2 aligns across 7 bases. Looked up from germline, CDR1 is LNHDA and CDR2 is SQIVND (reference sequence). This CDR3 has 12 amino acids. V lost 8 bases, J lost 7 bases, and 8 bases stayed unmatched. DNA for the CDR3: TGTGCCAGTGGCTTAAGACTAGCTGAGCAGTACTTC. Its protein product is CASGLRLAEQYF.

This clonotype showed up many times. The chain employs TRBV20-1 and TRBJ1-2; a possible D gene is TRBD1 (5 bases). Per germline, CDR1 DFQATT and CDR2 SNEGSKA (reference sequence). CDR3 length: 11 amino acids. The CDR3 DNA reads TGCAGCGCCAGGGACCGAGGGGGCTACACCTTC. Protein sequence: CSARDRGGYTF.

CDR3 loop: CASSPGLQWDEQFF. DNA for the CDR3: TGTGCCAGCTCACCGGGACTTCAATGGGATGAGCAGTTCTTC. J is TRBJ2-1 and V is TRBV18, with D maybe TRBD2 (6 bases). The germline gives CDR1 KGHSH, CDR2 LQKENI. The CDR3 totals 14 residues. V lost 3 bases and J 8 bases, leaving 14 bases between the germline ends.

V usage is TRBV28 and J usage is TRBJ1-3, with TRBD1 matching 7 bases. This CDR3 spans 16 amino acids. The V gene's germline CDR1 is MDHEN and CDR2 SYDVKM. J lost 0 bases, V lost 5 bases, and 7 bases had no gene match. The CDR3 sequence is CASSLIRGFSGNTIYF. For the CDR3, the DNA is TGTGCCAGCAGTCTGATCAGGGGGTTCTCTGGAAACACCATATATTTT.